The TCR beta chain described here comes from a study of control samples from healthy donors and cancer patients. This table comes from immunoSEQ multiplex PCR, and its TCRdb copy is limited to in-frame clones, with some not included. Seen here are about 150,000 clones, 94% observed once, and the top ten hold approximately 5.7%. Germline assignment: CDR1 LNHDA and CDR2 SQIVND (reference sequence). The CDR3 sequence is 13 residues long. The V and J ends lost 8 bases and 4 bases, in that order; junction bases with no gene match: 5. Sequencing was done on a sample of blood. The clonotype comes from a middle-aged man in good health. The V gene is TRBV19, the J gene TRBJ1-5, with 7 nucleotides matching TRBD1. This CDR3 reads CASGYRGNQPQHF. In nucleotides, the CDR3 is TGTGCCAGTGGGTACAGGGGAAATCAGCCCCAGCATTTT.